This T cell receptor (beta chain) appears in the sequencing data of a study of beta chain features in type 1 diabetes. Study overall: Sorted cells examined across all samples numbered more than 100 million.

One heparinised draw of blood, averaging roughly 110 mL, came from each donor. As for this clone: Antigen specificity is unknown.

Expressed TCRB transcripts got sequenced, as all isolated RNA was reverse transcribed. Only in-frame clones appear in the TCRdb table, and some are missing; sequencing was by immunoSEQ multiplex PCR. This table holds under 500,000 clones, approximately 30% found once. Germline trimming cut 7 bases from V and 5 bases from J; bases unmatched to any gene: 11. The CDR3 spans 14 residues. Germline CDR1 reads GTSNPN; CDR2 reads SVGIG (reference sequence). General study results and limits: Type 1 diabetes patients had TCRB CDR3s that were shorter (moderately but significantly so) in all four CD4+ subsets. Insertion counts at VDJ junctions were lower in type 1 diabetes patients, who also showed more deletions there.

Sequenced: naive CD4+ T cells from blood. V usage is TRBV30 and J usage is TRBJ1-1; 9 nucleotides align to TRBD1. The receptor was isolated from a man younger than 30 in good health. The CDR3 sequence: CALNRDRVFTEAFF. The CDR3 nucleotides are TGTGCCTTGAACCGGGACAGGGTTTTTACTGAAGCTTTCTTT.